Below are 30 T cell receptor beta chains sequenced from a single sample in a study of blood T cell repertoires in COVID-19. Profiling relied on immunoSEQ multiplex PCR, and the TCRdb table lists in-frame clones only, not all of them. Of over 130,000 clones detected, approximately 78% appear once; the ten largest clones hold roughly 4%. Sequenced sample: peripheral blood. These receptors were obtained from an elderly woman with acute or convalescent COVID-19.

The chain links TRBV27 to TRBJ1-2, with D perhaps TRBD1 (5 bases). This CDR3 region has 18 residues. V gave up 4 bases and J gave up 2 bases, with 23 bases separating them. CDR1 is MNHEY and CDR2 is SMNVEV in the germline V gene (reference sequence). DNA of the CDR3: TGTGCCAGCAGTTCACACCTCAGGGACTCTCGATTAAACTATGGCTACACCTTC. Residues: CASSSHLRDSRLNYGYTF.

This clone has a single count. The V call is TRBV7-2, the J call TRBJ1-1; D call uncertain. V was clipped by 1 base and J by 1 base, with 13 bases between them. CDR1 is SGHTA, CDR2 FQGNSA, per germline. The CDR3 consists of 16 residues. The CDR3 sequence: CASSLGLRVENTEAFF. CDR3 coding DNA: TGTGCCAGCAGCTTAGGCCTCCGGGTGGAGAACACTGAAGCTTTCTTT.

The chain carries TRBV30 and TRBJ1-5; the D gene is possibly TRBD1 (6 bases). From germline, CDR1 is GTSNPN and CDR2 SVGIG (reference sequence). The ends were cut back, 1 base at V and 7 bases at J, with 11 bases in the middle. The CDR3 length is 13 residues. The CDR3 is CAWSDRAWQPQHF. The CDR3 region has the DNA TGTGCCTGGAGTGACAGGGCCTGGCAGCCCCAGCATTTT.

This clone was seen a handful of times. The chain combines TRBV2 with TRBJ2-7; TRBD2 agrees at 9 bases. In germline, CDR1 is SNHLY, CDR2 FYNNEI. The CDR3 runs 15 residues. Trimming removed 7 bases from V and 2 bases from J; junction bases left unmatched: 9. The CDR3 spells CASKVASGVPYEQYF. In DNA form, the CDR3 reads TGTGCCAGCAAGGTGGCTAGCGGGGTCCCCTACGAGCAGTACTTC.

The V gene is TRBV11-2, the J gene TRBJ2-3; 15 nucleotides line up with TRBD2. Unmatched junction bases numbered 3, after V lost 2 bases and J lost 3 bases. Germline V gene sequence: CDR1 SGHAT, CDR2 FQNNGV. The CDR3 sequence is 17 residues long. The CDR3 sequence is CASSLHGLAGGTDTQYF. The CDR3 DNA sequence: TGTGCCAGCAGCTTACACGGACTAGCGGGGGGGACAGATACGCAGTATTTT.

Only a few counts were recorded for this clone. The chain couples TRBV5-1 to TRBJ1-2; weak D call: TRBD1 (6 bases). CDR3 length: 14 residues. CDR1 and CDR2 from the germline V gene are SGHRS and YFSETQ. Trimming took off 4 bases at V and 10 bases at J, with 20 bases between the two ends. CDR3 amino acids: CASSRSPRDNPYTF. The CDR3 DNA is TGCGCCAGCAGCCGTTCGCCCCGGGACAACCCCTACACCTTC.

This clone was counted once. V usage is TRBV13 and J usage is TRBJ2-7, with a weak D call TRBD2 (6 bases). Trimming cost V 5 bases and J 0 bases, with 11 bases left between them. This CDR3 is 14 amino acids long. From germline, CDR1 is PRHDT and CDR2 FYEKMQ (reference sequence). This CDR3 reads CASSDRGSSYEQYF. As DNA, the CDR3 is TGTGCCAGCAGCGACCGGGGGAGCTCCTACGAGCAGTACTTC.

The J gene is TRBJ2-1, the V gene TRBV10-2; 9 bases agree with TRBD1. Germline CDR1 reads WSHSY; CDR2 reads SAAADI. The CDR3 length is 16 residues. The ends lost 2 bases at V and 4 bases at J; junction bases unmatched: 6. CDR3 coding DNA: TGCGCCAGCAGTGAGGAGGGGACAGGGAGATACAATGAGCAGTTCTTC. It encodes CASSEEGTGRYNEQFF.

The rearrangement links TRBV10-3 to TRBJ1-1; D not certain. The CDR3 covers 13 residues. CDR1 and CDR2 (germline): ENHRY, SYGVKD. The V end was cut by 6 bases, the J end by 1 base, with 9 bases between. The CDR3 nucleotides read TGTGCCATCAGCCCCGACACGAACACTGAAGCTTTCTTT. Its translation is CAISPDTNTEAFF.

The chain is built from TRBV5-1 and TRBJ1-1; no clear D gene. The germline V and J ends were trimmed by 0 bases and 6 bases, with 12 bases remaining between them. The CDR3 spans 14 residues. Per germline, CDR1 SGHRS and CDR2 YFSETQ. This CDR3 reads CASSLGSSSAEAFF. The DNA for the CDR3 is TGCGCCAGCAGCTTGGGTAGTAGTAGCGCTGAAGCTTTCTTT.

The chain recombines TRBV15 with TRBJ2-7; 10 bases map to TRBD1. Germline trimming cut 1 base from V and 7 bases from J; bases unmatched to any gene: 7. The germline V gene has CDR1 LNHNV and CDR2 YYDKDF (reference sequence). CDR3 size: 15 residues. The CDR3: CATSRGTGGVREQYF. In nucleotides, the CDR3 is TGTGCCACCAGCAGAGGGACAGGGGGGGTCCGAGAGCAGTACTTC.

For the CDR3, the DNA is TGTGCCAGCTCACCACCGGTCGCTAGCGGGAGTAGTGAGCAGTTCTTC. Translation: CASSPPVASGSSEQFF. The chain carries TRBV18 and TRBJ2-1; 10 bases align to TRBD2. This CDR3 is 16 amino acids long. CDR1 is KGHSH and CDR2 is LQKENI in the germline V gene. V shed 0 bases, J shed 9 bases, and the junction held 8 bases outside the gene matches.

This rearrangement joins TRBV28 to TRBJ2-7; the D gene is possibly TRBD1 (6 bases). Trimming took off 3 bases at V and 1 base at J, with 10 bases between the two ends. CDR1 is MDHEN and CDR2 is SYDVKM in the germline V gene. The CDR3 has 14 residues. The CDR3 DNA is TGTGCCAGCAGTTTTTCGGACAGATCCTACGAGCAGTACTTC. It specifies CASSFSDRSYEQYF.

This chain links TRBV28 with TRBJ1-4; the match to TRBD1 covers 9 bases. The CDR3 is 15 amino acids. After removal of 6 bases from V and 12 bases from J, the junction contained 14 bases not matched to a gene. Germline CDR1 is MDHEN and CDR2 is SYDVKM. The chain's CDR3 is CASRTQQGAGGELFF. The CDR3 DNA is TGTGCCAGCAGAACCCAACAGGGGGCCGGGGGGGAACTGTTTTTT.

The chain couples TRBV12-2 to TRBJ1-2; TRBD1 is taken as the D call from the table, unchecked against the DNA. TRBV12-2 is tagged as a pseudogene. This CDR3 region has 16 residues. CDR3 residues: CASRLGWGRTGSGYTF. The CDR3, as DNA: TGTGCAAGTCGCTTAGGTTGGGGGAGGACAGGGAGTGGCTACACCTTC.

This chain connects TRBV5-1 to TRBJ2-2; D is possibly TRBD1 (6 bases). Germline V gene lookup returns CDR1 SGHRS and CDR2 YFSETQ. The CDR3 loop spans 15 amino acids. V was trimmed by 1 base and J by 7 bases, leaving 14 bases between them. The CDR3: CASSLMTGESGELFF. The DNA for the CDR3 is TGCGCCAGCAGCTTGATGACAGGTGAAAGCGGGGAGCTGTTTTTT.

V is TRBV5-1 and J is TRBJ1-5; 7 nucleotides agree with TRBD1. Germline loops: CDR1 SGHRS, CDR2 YFSETQ. V trimming: 2 bases; J trimming: 4 bases; junction bases outside the gene matches: 6. The CDR3 has 15 residues. CDR3 amino acids: CASSLQGMGNQPQHF. CDR3 nucleotides: TGCGCCAGCAGCTTACAGGGGATGGGGAATCAGCCCCAGCATTTT.

The V call is TRBV6-6, the J call TRBJ1-3; TRBD1 might be the D (6 bases). Germline CDR1 reads MNHNY; CDR2 reads SVGAGI (reference sequence). The CDR3 is made up of 14 amino acids. Deletions cut 8 bases from V and 2 bases from J, with 13 bases between. The CDR3 DNA reads as TGTGCCAGCTCACCGGGACATGCTGGAAACACCATATATTTT. Its translation: CASSPGHAGNTIYF.

The chain links TRBV28 to TRBJ1-2; 10 nucleotides match TRBD1. The CDR3 runs 17 residues. Germline CDR1 and CDR2: MDHEN and SYDVKM. V shed 1 base and J 4 bases; nucleotides not matched to a gene: 9. The CDR3 sequence: CASSLFYMGQGIYGYTF. CDR3 nucleotide sequence: TGTGCCAGCAGTTTATTTTATATGGGACAGGGGATCTATGGCTACACCTTC.

V gene TRBV7-3 combines with J gene TRBJ1-2, with 7 bases matching TRBD1. V dropped 3 bases and J dropped 7; count of bases not matched to a gene: 5. The CDR3 spans 13 residues. CDR1 is SGHTA and CDR2 is FQGTGA in the germline V gene. The CDR3 DNA is TGTGCCAGCAGCTTGACAGGGAGGTCTGGCTACACCTTC. Translated, it gives CASSLTGRSGYTF.

J is TRBJ2-3 and V is TRBV10-1; D is unresolved. The CDR3 is 13 residues long. V was trimmed by 1 base and J by 8 bases, leaving 10 bases between them. CDR1 is WNHNN, CDR2 SYGVQD, per germline (reference sequence). The CDR3 sequence: CASSELPSGTQYF. The CDR3 DNA is TGCGCCAGCAGTGAGTTACCCTCGGGTACGCAGTATTTT.

This rearrangement joins TRBV19 to TRBJ2-6; 7 nucleotides align to TRBD1. The CDR3 contains 15 residues. The germline V gene encodes CDR1 LNHDA and CDR2 SQIVND (reference sequence). The junction had 4 bases not matched to a gene; V was cut back by 5 bases and J by 3 bases. CDR3 amino acids: CASSPDRVGANVLTF. The CDR3 bases are TGTGCCAGTAGTCCCGACAGGGTTGGGGCCAACGTCCTGACTTTC.

This chain joins TRBV2 and TRBJ1-5, with a weak D call TRBD1 (6 bases). Trimming took off 2 bases at V and 0 bases at J, with 14 bases between the two ends. The CDR3 is made up of 17 amino acids. The germline V gene has CDR1 SNHLY and CDR2 FYNNEI. CDR3: CASSEFSRGYSNQPQHF. In DNA form, the CDR3 reads TGTGCCAGCAGTGAATTCTCCAGGGGCTATAGCAATCAGCCCCAGCATTTT.

The V call is TRBV19, the J call TRBJ1-4; 7 nucleotides match TRBD1. This CDR3 has 13 amino acids. CDR1 is LNHDA and CDR2 is SQIVND in the germline V gene (reference sequence). J lost 6 bases, V lost 9 bases, and 7 bases had no gene match. The CDR3 nucleotides are TGTGCCAGCCGAGGGGGCGCATATGAAAAACTGTTTTTT. It yields the protein CASRGGAYEKLFF.

The chain has TRBV5-1 and TRBJ2-2; 11 bases align to TRBD1. Germline V gene data show CDR1 as SGHRS and CDR2 as YFSETQ. V lost 4 bases, J lost 4 bases, and 3 bases stayed unmatched. This CDR3 comprises 15 residues. CDR3 nucleotide sequence: TGCGCCAGCAGCGTGGGACAGGGGGGCACCGGGGAGCTGTTTTTT. Its protein product is CASSVGQGGTGELFF.

This rearrangement joins TRBV7-9 to TRBJ1-3; D is undetermined. Germline assignment: CDR1 SEHNR and CDR2 FQNEAQ (reference sequence). The CDR3 contains 11 residues. Trimming took off 2 bases at V and 6 bases at J, with 2 bases between the two ends. The CDR3 DNA follows: TGTGCCAGCAGCTTACTAAACACCATATATTTT. Its translation is CASSLLNTIYF.

The rearrangement joins TRBV13 to TRBJ1-2; 8 bases match TRBD1. V lost 5 bases to trimming and J lost 6 bases; unmatched junction nucleotides: 11. Germline V gene lookup returns CDR1 PRHDT and CDR2 FYEKMQ (reference sequence). The CDR3 sequence is 15 residues long. Here the CDR3 reads CASSPGVDRADGYTF. The CDR3 region has the DNA TGTGCCAGCAGCCCGGGGGTGGACAGGGCTGATGGCTACACCTTC.

V gene TRBV5-1 combines with J gene TRBJ1-3; 9 nucleotides line up with TRBD1. The CDR3 consists of 15 residues. The germline V gene encodes CDR1 SGHRS and CDR2 YFSETQ. With 4 bases clipped from V and 2 bases from J, the junction kept 4 bases outside the gene matches. The CDR3 nucleotides read TGCGCCAGCAGCCAAAGGACAGGGGCTGGAAACACCATATATTTT. Its translation is CASSQRTGAGNTIYF.

The chain links TRBV27 to TRBJ2-1; TRBD2 agrees at 7 bases. This CDR3 comprises 16 residues. With V trimmed by 2 bases and J by 7 bases, 11 bases remained unmatched. CDR1 MNHEY and CDR2 SMNVEV come from the germline V gene (reference sequence). CDR3 loop: CASSLLPWRESNEQFF. As DNA, the CDR3 is TGTGCCAGCAGTTTACTCCCCTGGCGGGAGTCAAATGAGCAGTTCTTC.

J is TRBJ2-5 and V is TRBV5-1, with 7 bases matching TRBD2. Germline V CDR1 and CDR2: SGHRS, YFSETQ. V shed 4 bases and J 2 bases; nucleotides not matched to a gene: 5. The CDR3 covers 14 residues. Written as DNA, the CDR3 is TGCGCCAGCAGCACCTCGGGGGGACAAGAGACCCAGTACTTC. The encoded protein is CASSTSGGQETQYF.